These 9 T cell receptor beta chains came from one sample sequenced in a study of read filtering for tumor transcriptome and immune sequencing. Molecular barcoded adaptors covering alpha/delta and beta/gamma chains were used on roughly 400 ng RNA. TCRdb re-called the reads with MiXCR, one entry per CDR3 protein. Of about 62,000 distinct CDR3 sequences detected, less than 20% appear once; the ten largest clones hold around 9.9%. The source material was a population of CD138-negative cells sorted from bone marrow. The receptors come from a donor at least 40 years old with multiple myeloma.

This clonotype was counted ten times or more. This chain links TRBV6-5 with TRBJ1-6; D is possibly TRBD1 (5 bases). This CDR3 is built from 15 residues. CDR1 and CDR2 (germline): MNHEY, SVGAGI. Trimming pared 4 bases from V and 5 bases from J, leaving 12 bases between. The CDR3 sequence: CASSFTTANNSPLHF. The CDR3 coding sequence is TGTGCCAGCAGTTTTACGACAGCCAATAATTCACCCCTCCACTTT.

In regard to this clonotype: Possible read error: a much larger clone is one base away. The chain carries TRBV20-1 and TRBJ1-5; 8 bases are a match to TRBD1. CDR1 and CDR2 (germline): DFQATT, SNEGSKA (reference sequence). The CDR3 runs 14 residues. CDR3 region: CGARIQGVGQPQHF. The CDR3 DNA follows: TGCGGTGCTAGAATACAGGGGGTGGGGCAGCCCCAGCATTTT.

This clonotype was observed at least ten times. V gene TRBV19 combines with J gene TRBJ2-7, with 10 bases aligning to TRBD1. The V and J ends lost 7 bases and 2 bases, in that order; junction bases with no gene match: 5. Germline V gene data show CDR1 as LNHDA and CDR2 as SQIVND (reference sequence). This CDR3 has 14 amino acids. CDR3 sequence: CASTTGTGAYEQYF. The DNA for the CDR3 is TGTGCCAGTACAACCGGGACAGGGGCCTACGAGCAGTACTTC.

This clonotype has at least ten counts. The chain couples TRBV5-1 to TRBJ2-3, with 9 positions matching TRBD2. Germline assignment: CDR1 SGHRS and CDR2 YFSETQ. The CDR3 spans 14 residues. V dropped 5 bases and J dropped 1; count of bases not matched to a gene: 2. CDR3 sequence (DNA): TGCGCCAGCAGAGAGCGGGGGGGCACAGATACGCAGTATTTT. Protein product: CASRERGGTDTQYF.

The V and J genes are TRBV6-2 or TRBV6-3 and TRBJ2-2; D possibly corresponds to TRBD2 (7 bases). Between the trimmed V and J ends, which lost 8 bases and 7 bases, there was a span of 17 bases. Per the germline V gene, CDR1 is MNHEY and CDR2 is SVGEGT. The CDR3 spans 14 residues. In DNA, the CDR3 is TGTGCCAGCCGACGGGGGGCGCCTATCGGGGAGCTGTTTTTT. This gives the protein CASRRGAPIGELFF.

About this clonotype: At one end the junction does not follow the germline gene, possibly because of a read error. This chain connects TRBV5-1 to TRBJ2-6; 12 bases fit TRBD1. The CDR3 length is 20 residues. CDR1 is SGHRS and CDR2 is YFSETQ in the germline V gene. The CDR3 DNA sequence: TGCGCCAGCAGCTTGGCCCCCGGGACAGGGGGCCTCACTGGGGCCGACGTCCTGACTTTC. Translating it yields CASSLAPGTGGLTGADVLTF. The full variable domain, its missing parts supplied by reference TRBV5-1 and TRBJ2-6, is KAGVTQTPRYLIKTRGQQVTLSCSPISGHRSVSWYQQTPGQGLQFLFEYFSETQRNKGNFPGRFSGRQFSNSRSEMNVSTLELGDSALYLCASSLAPGTGGLTGADVLTFGAGSRLTVL.

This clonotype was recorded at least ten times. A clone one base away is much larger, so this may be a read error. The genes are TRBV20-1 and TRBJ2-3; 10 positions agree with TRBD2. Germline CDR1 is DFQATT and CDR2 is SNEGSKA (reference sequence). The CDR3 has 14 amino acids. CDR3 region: CSARGLAGDDTLYF. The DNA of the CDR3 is TGCAGTGCCAGAGGGCTAGCGGGGGACGATACGCTGTATTTT.

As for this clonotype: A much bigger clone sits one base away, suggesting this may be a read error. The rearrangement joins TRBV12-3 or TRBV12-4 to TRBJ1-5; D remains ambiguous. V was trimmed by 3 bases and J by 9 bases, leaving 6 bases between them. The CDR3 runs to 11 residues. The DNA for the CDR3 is TGTGCCAGCAGTTTGGATCGGCCCCAGCATTTT. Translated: CASSLDRPQHF.

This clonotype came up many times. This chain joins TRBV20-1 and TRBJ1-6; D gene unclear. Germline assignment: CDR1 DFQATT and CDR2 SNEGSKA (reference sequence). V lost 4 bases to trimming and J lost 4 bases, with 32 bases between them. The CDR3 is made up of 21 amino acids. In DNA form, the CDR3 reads TGCAGTGCTACCCTCCCTTACTCAGGAGAGAGATTACGACTTTATAATTCACCCCTCCACTTT. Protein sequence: CSATLPYSGERLRLYNSPLHF.